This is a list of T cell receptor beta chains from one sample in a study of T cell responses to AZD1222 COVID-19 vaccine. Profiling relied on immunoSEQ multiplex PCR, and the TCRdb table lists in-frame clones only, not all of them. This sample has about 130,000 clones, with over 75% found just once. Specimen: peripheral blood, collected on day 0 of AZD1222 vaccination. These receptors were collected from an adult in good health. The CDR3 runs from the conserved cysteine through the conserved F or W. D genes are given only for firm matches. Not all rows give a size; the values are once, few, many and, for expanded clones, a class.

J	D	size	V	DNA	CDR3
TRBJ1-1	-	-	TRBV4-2	TGTGCCAGCAGCCAACCCTCTCCGAACACTGAAGCTTTCTTT	CASSQPSPNTEAFF
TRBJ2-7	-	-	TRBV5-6	TGTGCCAGCAGCTTCCAGGGTACCCTGCTTAGCTCCTACGAGCAGTACTTC	CASSFQGTLLSSYEQYF
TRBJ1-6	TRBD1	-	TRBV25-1	TGTGCCAGCAGCGGGACAGGGTATAATTCACCCCTCCACTTT	CASSGTGYNSPLHF
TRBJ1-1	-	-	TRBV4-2	TGTGCCAGCAGCCAAGATAGGAGATTTATGAACACTGAAGCTTTCTTT	CASSQDRRFMNTEAFF
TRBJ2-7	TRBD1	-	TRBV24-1	TGTGCCACCAGTGATGCGACAGGGCAAGAGCAGTACTTC	CATSDATGQEQYF
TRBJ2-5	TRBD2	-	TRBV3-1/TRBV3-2	TGTGCCAGCAGCCAAGATCCTAGCGGGTACCAAGAGACCCAGTACTTC	CASSQDPSGYQETQYF
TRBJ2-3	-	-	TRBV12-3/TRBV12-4	TGTGCCAGCAGTTACGGCATTACAGATACGCAGTATTTT	CASSYGITDTQYF
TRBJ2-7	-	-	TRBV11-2	TGTGCCAGCAGCTTTCTAGGTAGAGCCTACGAGCAGTACTTC	CASSFLGRAYEQYF
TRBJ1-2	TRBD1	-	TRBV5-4	TGTGCCAGCAGCTCAGGGGGGGGGCTCGAATATGGCTACACCTTC	CASSSGGGLEYGYTF
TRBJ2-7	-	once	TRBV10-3	TGTGCCATCAGTGGCGGAGGGGACGAGCAGTACTTC	CAISGGGDEQYF
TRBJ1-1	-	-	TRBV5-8	TGTGCCAGCAGCAACCGGATAGTAGGCACTGAAGCTTTCTTT	CASSNRIVGTEAFF
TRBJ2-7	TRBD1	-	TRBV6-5	TGTGCCAGCACCCCCCTGGACAGGCCCTACGAGCAGTACTTC	CASTPLDRPYEQYF
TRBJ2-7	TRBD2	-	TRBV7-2	TGTGCCAGCAGCTTAGATGTCCAGCGGGAGGAGCAGTACTTC	CASSLDVQREEQYF
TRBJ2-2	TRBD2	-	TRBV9	TGTGCCAGCAGCACACCCCGGAGGGCTAGCGGACAAGTAGGCACCGGGGAGCTGTTTTTT	CASSTPRRASGQVGTGELFF
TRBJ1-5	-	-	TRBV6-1	TGTGCCAGCAGCGAACTAACAGGGTATGGGGGTCAGCCCCAGCATTTT	CASSELTGYGGQPQHF
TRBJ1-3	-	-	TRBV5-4	TGTGCCAGCAGTTTTTTCGTCGGGGAAGCTGGAAACACCATATATTTT	CASSFFVGEAGNTIYF
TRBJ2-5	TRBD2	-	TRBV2	TGTGCCAGCAGGGCGTACATAGCGGGAGGGGGCCAAGAGACCCAGTACTTC	CASRAYIAGGGQETQYF
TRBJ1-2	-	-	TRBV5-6	TGTGCCAGCACCAGGGTGGGTGGCTACACCTTC	CASTRVGGYTF
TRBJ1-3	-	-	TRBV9	TGTGCCAGCAGCGTAGCTGGGGATGGAAACACCATATATTTT	CASSVAGDGNTIYF
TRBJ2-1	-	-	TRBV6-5	TGTGCCAGCAGTTACCGGGCCCCGGACATGGACAATGAGCAGTTCTTC	CASSYRAPDMDNEQFF
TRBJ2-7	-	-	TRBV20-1	TGCAGTGCTAGAATTACCTACGAGCAGTACTTC	CSARITYEQYF
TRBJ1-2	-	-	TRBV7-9	TGTGCCAGCAGCTTAGGGGAAGGGACGGGAAACTATGGCTACACCTTC	CASSLGEGTGNYGYTF
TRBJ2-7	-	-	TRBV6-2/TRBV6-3	TGTGCCAGCAGTTTATGGGGGAAAGAGCAGTACTTC	CASSLWGKEQYF
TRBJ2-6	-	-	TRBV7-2	TGTGCCAGCAGCCGTCAGGGCTCTGGGGCCAACGTCCTGACTTTC	CASSRQGSGANVLTF
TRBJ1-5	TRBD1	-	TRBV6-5	TGTGCCGGGGCGGACAGGGATTTCCAGCCCCAGCATTTT	CAGADRDFQPQHF
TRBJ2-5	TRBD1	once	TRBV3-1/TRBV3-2	TGTGCCAGCAGCCTGGACAGGGCGATACAAGAGACCCAGTACTTC	CASSLDRAIQETQYF
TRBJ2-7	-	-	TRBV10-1	TGCGCCAGGGCGAAAAGATACCAAACCTACGAGCAGTACTTC	CARAKRYQTYEQYF
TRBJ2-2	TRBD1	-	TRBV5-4	TGTGCCAGCAGGAAATGGGACAGGGAGACCGGGGAGCTGTTTTTT	CASRKWDRETGELFF
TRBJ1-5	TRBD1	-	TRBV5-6	TGTGCCAGCAGTTCAGACAGGGGAGGGCATCAGCCCCAGCATTTT	CASSSDRGGHQPQHF
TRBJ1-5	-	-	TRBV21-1	TGTGCCAGCAGTCAAAAAAGGGGAGGGTATCAGCCCCAGCATTTT	CASSQKRGGYQPQHF
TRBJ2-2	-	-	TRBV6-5	TGTGCCAGCAGGAGGGCAGGGGCTGGCACCGGGGAGCTGTTTTTT	CASRRAGAGTGELFF
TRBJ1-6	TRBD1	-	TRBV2	TGTGCCAGCAGATCGGGACAGGATAATTCACCCCTCCACTTT	CASRSGQDNSPLHF
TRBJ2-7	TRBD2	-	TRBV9	TGTGCCAGCAGCCCTCACGGGACTAGCGTATCCTACGAGCAGTACTTC	CASSPHGTSVSYEQYF
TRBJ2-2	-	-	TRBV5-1	TGCGCCAGCAGCTTTCCCTCGGGGCTACTAGGCGGGGAGCTGTTTTTT	CASSFPSGLLGGELFF
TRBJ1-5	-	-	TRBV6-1	TGTGCCAGCAGTGCATCATCCCACAGGGCCCGCAATCAGCCCCAGCATTTT	CASSASSHRARNQPQHF
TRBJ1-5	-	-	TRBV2	TGTGCCAGCAGTGATTTGCCAACAGGAGTCAATCAGCCCCAGCATTTT	CASSDLPTGVNQPQHF
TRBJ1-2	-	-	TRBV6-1	TGTGCCAGCAGTGAGGTGGGAGTTGGTCGTGGCTACACCTTC	CASSEVGVGRGYTF